This T cell receptor (beta chain) was recovered during a study of long-term antiretroviral therapy in people with HIV. Study context: When the earliest samples were collected, ART was typically delayed until CD4 counts fell.

Study findings and constraints: Even long-term ART left TRB diversity below transplant donor controls, despite gains.

Remarks on this clone: Its antigen is not identified.

The J segment lost 5 bases and the V segment lost 2 bases, leaving 7 bases of the junction unmatched. Germline V gives CDR1 SGHAT, CDR2 FQNNGV. The length of the CDR3 is 15 residues. immunoSEQ v3.0 was run at survey level. Some clones are missing from TCRdb's copy, which holds only in-frame ones; the method was immunoSEQ multiplex PCR. Of 25,000 to 35,000 clones in the sample, about nine tenths were seen once. This receptor was identified in a middle-aged woman with HIV. The sequencing here drew on unsorted PBMCs, taken more than 5 years after starting antiretroviral therapy. The chain links TRBV11-2 to TRBJ2-7, with 9 bases lining up with TRBD1. CDR3 in amino acids: CASSLFLTGGNEQYF. In DNA, the CDR3 is TGTGCCAGCAGCTTATTTCTTACAGGGGGCAACGAGCAGTACTTC. The variable domain in full, with the rest retrieved from reference TRBV11-2 and TRBJ2-7, is EAGVAQSPRYKIIEKRQSVAFWCNPISGHATLYWYQQILGQGPKLLIQFQNNGVVDDSQLPKDRFSAERLKGVDSTLKIQPAKLEDSAVYLCASSLFLTGGNEQYFGPGTRLTVT.